This T cell receptor beta chain was sequenced during a study of shared clonotypes between healthy human individuals. Overall study findings and caveats: A small donor pool kept down the genetic and exposure-history diversity that was represented. Only blood samples were collected, and tissue repertoires likely differ. Shared clonotypes: about 5% naive CD4, about 4% naive CD8, less than 2.5% memory CD4, 0.4% memory CD8.

The protocol was immunoSEQ multiplex PCR, while the TCRdb copy is restricted to in-frame clones and leaves out a portion. Among roughly 2,000,000 clones listed, 93% were seen once. The CDR3 contains 14 residues. Trimming removed 6 bases at V and 0 bases at J, with 11 bases between. Germline V lookup: CDR1 MDHEN, CDR2 SYDVKM. Remarks on this clone: Its antigen is not known.

The naive CD8 subset, CD45RO-negative cells positively selected for CCR7, excluded terminally differentiated effector memory CD45RA+ cells. Healthy HIV-negative adults with no recent acute infections or vaccinations were recruited as donors. The chain couples TRBV28 to TRBJ1-1; D might be TRBD1 (5 bases). This sequence was found in a young man in good health. Some clones in this sample may be carry-over from other donors' samples. The material sequenced was naive CD8+ T cells from PBMCs. This CDR3 is CASSLQELNTEAFF. The CDR3 DNA reads TGTGCCAGCAGCCTACAGGAACTGAACACTGAAGCTTTCTTT. Full variable domain (remainder filled in from reference TRBV28 and TRBJ1-1): DVKVTQSSRYLVKRTGEKVFLECVQDMDHENMFWYRQDPGLGLRLIYFSYDVKMKEKGDIPEGYSVSREKKERFSLILESASTNQTSMYLCASSLQELNTEAFFGQGTRLTVV.